The T cell receptor beta chain described here comes from a study of identical twins. Study-wide results and caveats: Sequences that were beta out-of-frame showed weaker excess twin sharing. With abundant cord blood beta clonotypes, insertions were fewer; memory repertoires showed no such pattern.

A universal primer site was incorporated via template switching, and the cDNA contained unique molecular identifiers. TCRdb ran MiXCR on the 5' RACE reads and lists one entry per CDR3 protein. The sample shows 450,000 to 650,000 distinct CDR3 sequences, more than 9% of them seen only once. Germline CDR1 is ENHRY and CDR2 is SYGVKD. This CDR3 comprises 16 residues. Between the trimmed V and J ends, which lost 3 bases and 0 bases, there was a span of 14 bases. This clonotype was observed many times. The antigen is not known. This sample was also put to use in a study of yellow fever vaccine responses in identical twins.

The TCR comes from a woman aged 18-29 years in good health. The genes are TRBV10-3 and TRBJ1-1; D gene unclear. The sample was PBMCs. The CDR3 reads CAISEEVPLMNTEAFF. The DNA for the CDR3 is TGTGCCATCAGTGAAGAGGTACCGTTAATGAACACTGAAGCTTTCTTT.